This T cell receptor (beta chain) was documented in a study of vaccination and CD4 T cells after COVID-19. Time point described: late sampling 161 to 241 days after vaccination in three convalescent patients. Regarding treatment: roughly 10-day PBMC culture with coronavirus spike peptide pools or control peptides (ViraFEST assay). The study, taken as a whole, reports: The study found median SARS-CoV-2-reactive clonotypes rising from roughly 21 to 40, not significantly.

There are 14 residues in the CDR3. Trimming removed 1 base at V and 0 bases at J, with 4 bases between. Germline V gene lookup returns CDR1 DFQATT and CDR2 SNEGSKA (reference sequence). At the Johns Hopkins FTIC core, DNA taken from cultured CD4+ T cells was sequenced by way of the Oncomine TCR Beta short-read assay. MiXCR, applied by TCRdb to the PCR reads, yields one record per CDR3 protein. The sample contains about 20,000 distinct CDR3 sequences, around 37% of which appear only once. This clonotype was seen more than once but under ten times. Its specificity is unknown. The gene calls are TRBV20-1 and TRBJ2-6; D unresolved. Sequences were derived from CD4+ T cells from blood, cultured in vitro, sampled about 7 months after SARS-CoV-2 vaccination. The TCR originated in a human donor who had recovered from COVID-19. CDR3 region: CSARVDSGANVLTF. DNA for the CDR3: TGCAGTGCTAGAGTCGACTCTGGGGCCAACGTCCTGACTTTC.